Presented here are 29 T cell receptor beta chains from one specimen sequenced in a study of T cell responses to AZD1222 COVID-19 vaccine. The method was immunoSEQ multiplex PCR; TCRdb's version includes in-frame clones alone and lacks a portion of them. Of approximately 170,000 clones listed, less than 95% are singletons. Here the sequenced sample was peripheral blood, taken on day 0 of AZD1222 vaccination. These receptors were taken from an adult in good health.

The chain has TRBV7-8 and TRBJ1-1; D unclear. Deletions cut 7 bases from V and 2 bases from J, with 8 bases between. Germline V gives CDR1 SGHVS, CDR2 FQNEAQ. This CDR3 has 12 residues. The CDR3 sequence: CASTHANTEAFF. As DNA, the CDR3 is TGTGCCAGCACCCACGCTAACACTGAAGCTTTCTTT.

The V gene is TRBV7-3, the J gene TRBJ2-2, with a weak D call TRBD2 (6 bases). Trimming removed 4 bases from V and 1 base from J, with 13 bases in between. The CDR3 is made up of 16 amino acids. Germline V CDR1 and CDR2: SGHTA, FQGTGA. The CDR3 DNA is TGTGCCAGCAGCTCAGCCGGGACTCAGAACACCGGGGAGCTGTTTTTT. It encodes CASSSAGTQNTGELFF.

The chain carries TRBV27 and TRBJ2-1; no clear D gene. V lost 3 bases, J lost 9 bases, and 12 bases lay in between. The CDR3 contains 13 residues. In germline, CDR1 is MNHEY, CDR2 SMNVEV (reference sequence). The CDR3 nucleotides read TGTGCCAGCAGTTTTATAGGGTTAGGTGAGCAGTTCTTC. This encodes CASSFIGLGEQFF.

J is TRBJ1-2 and V is TRBV27; D is perhaps TRBD1 (6 bases). Looked up from germline, CDR1 is MNHEY and CDR2 is SMNVEV (reference sequence). V lost 5 bases and J 4 bases, leaving 11 bases between the germline ends. The CDR3 is 13 residues long. The CDR3 here is CASSELTGYGYTF. The CDR3 nucleotides are TGTGCCAGCAGTGAACTGACAGGCTATGGCTACACCTTC.

The chain recombines TRBV3-1 (or the pseudogene TRBV3-2) with TRBJ1-5; a weak D match, TRBD1 (5 bases). This CDR3 region has 15 residues. The germline V gene has CDR1 LGHDT and CDR2 YNNKEL (reference sequence). Trimming took 4 bases from V and 0 from J, leaving 10 bases between them. The CDR3 loop reads CASSPTASSNQPQHF. The CDR3 DNA sequence: TGTGCCAGCAGCCCGACAGCGAGTAGCAATCAGCCCCAGCATTTT.

This clone appeared a few times. V gene TRBV19 combines with J gene TRBJ2-1, with a possible D match to TRBD2 (6 bases). Germline CDR1 LNHDA, CDR2 SQIVND (reference sequence). This CDR3 comprises 15 residues. Trimming stripped 6 bases from V and 4 bases from J, with 16 bases between. Here the CDR3 reads CASRSRGDSYNEQFF. In nucleotides, the CDR3 is TGTGCCAGTAGATCCCGAGGGGACTCTTACAATGAGCAGTTCTTC.

The V and J genes are TRBV21-1 and TRBJ1-1; TRBD1, the table's D call, was not compared with the DNA. TRBV21-1 is a known pseudogene. The CDR3 extends over 15 amino acids. CDR3 in amino acids: CASGPGDSRCFEAFF. The CDR3 bases are TGTGCCAGCGGGCCAGGTGACAGTCGCTGCTTTGAAGCTTTCTTT.

The rearrangement uses TRBV6-5 and TRBJ2-7; 9 bases align to TRBD1. CDR1 and CDR2 from the germline V gene are MNHEY and SVGAGI. The CDR3 length is 15 residues. Unmatched junction bases numbered 8, after V lost 3 bases and J lost 5 bases. CDR3 nucleotides: TGTGCCAGCAGTTATCCGGGACAGGGAGGGCACGAGCAGTACTTC. Its protein product is CASSYPGQGGHEQYF.

The table lists this clone with a few counts. The chain carries TRBV7-3 and TRBJ2-7; D tentatively fits TRBD1 or TRBD2 (5 bases each). Germline CDR1 and CDR2: SGHTA and FQGTGA. The V end was cut by 2 bases, the J end by 2 bases, with 13 bases between. The length of the CDR3 is 15 residues. The CDR3 DNA reads as TGTGCCAGCAGCTTAGGTCGGGACCAACCCTACGAGCAGTACTTC. This encodes CASSLGRDQPYEQYF.

The chain links TRBV18 to TRBJ2-1; the D gene is possibly TRBD2 (5 bases). Per the germline V gene, CDR1 is KGHSH and CDR2 is LQKENI. There are 13 residues in the CDR3. V was pared by 5 bases and J by 4 bases, with 9 bases between. CDR3 residues: CASSTSGYNEQFF. CDR3 coding DNA: TGTGCCAGCTCAACAAGCGGTTACAATGAGCAGTTCTTC.

A few counts support this clone. The V gene is TRBV6-2 or TRBV6-3, the J gene TRBJ1-6; TRBD1 aligns across 8 bases. Unmatched junction bases numbered 7, after V lost 2 bases and J lost 7 bases. Germline values: CDR1 MNHEY, CDR2 SVGEGT. The CDR3 contains 16 residues. The DNA for the CDR3 is TGTGCCAGCAGTTACCACTGGACAGGGAACAATTCACCCCTCCACTTT. Translation gives CASSYHWTGNNSPLHF.

Turning to this clone: Other DNA sequences from this sample encode an identical CDR3 as well. This rearrangement joins TRBV27 to TRBJ2-7; D possibly matches TRBD1 or TRBD2 (5 bases each). This CDR3 comprises 13 residues. CDR1 and CDR2 (germline): MNHEY, SMNVEV (reference sequence). V lost 2 bases and J 2 bases, leaving 7 bases between the germline ends. The CDR3 spells CASSLRGAYEQYF. For the CDR3, the DNA is TGTGCCAGCAGTTTAAGGGGAGCCTACGAGCAGTACTTC.

V and J are TRBV19 and TRBJ1-2; 9 positions agree with TRBD1. The CDR3 has 15 residues. V shed 5 bases and J 3 bases; nucleotides not matched to a gene: 7. From germline, CDR1 is LNHDA and CDR2 SQIVND (reference sequence). The CDR3 loop is CASSFIRTGDYGYTF. In DNA, the CDR3 is TGTGCCAGTAGTTTCATTCGGACAGGGGACTATGGCTACACCTTC.

The CDR3 is CASSSLAGDDEQYF. Written as DNA, the CDR3 is TGTGCCAGCAGTTCACTAGCGGGAGACGACGAGCAGTACTTC. The genes are TRBV6-5 and TRBJ2-7; 11 bases align to TRBD2. The CDR3 extends over 14 amino acids. With V trimmed by 4 bases and J by 5 bases, 4 bases remained unmatched. The germline V gene encodes CDR1 MNHEY and CDR2 SVGAGI.

The V and J genes are TRBV27 and TRBJ2-7; unclear D gene. The ends were cut back, 2 bases at V and 5 bases at J, with 4 bases in the middle. The CDR3 loop spans 11 amino acids. Looked up from germline, CDR1 is MNHEY and CDR2 is SMNVEV (reference sequence). The CDR3 protein is CASSLGHEQYF. The CDR3 bases are TGTGCCAGCAGTTTAGGCCACGAGCAGTACTTC.

V and J are TRBV29-1 and TRBJ2-7; 8 nucleotides agree with TRBD2. The V segment lost 6 bases and the J segment 6 bases; nucleotides outside the gene matches: 4. The CDR3 totals 11 residues. Germline V gives CDR1 SQVTM, CDR2 ANQGSEA. CDR3 nucleotide sequence: TGCAGCGTGATAAGCGGGAGCGAGCAGTACTTC. Encoded protein: CSVISGSEQYF.

The gene calls are TRBV29-1 and TRBJ2-3, with D maybe TRBD2 (6 bases). With 7 bases removed from V and 0 bases from J, the gap between germline ends came to 14 bases. Germline CDR1 is SQVTM and CDR2 is ANQGSEA. The CDR3 loop spans 14 amino acids. The CDR3 sequence: CSGGSGFSTDTQYF. The CDR3 DNA sequence: TGCAGCGGGGGTAGCGGATTTAGCACAGATACGCAGTATTTT.

This clone has more than one count but fewer than ten. This chain joins TRBV9 and TRBJ1-3; 10 bases are shared with TRBD1. Germline V lookup: CDR1 SGDLS, CDR2 YYNGEE. This CDR3 contains 15 residues. With V trimmed by 1 base and J by 6 bases, 4 bases remained unmatched. DNA for the CDR3: TGTGCCAGCAGCGTACATGGGACAGGGGTAAACACCATATATTTT. This translates into CASSVHGTGVNTIYF.

This clone was seen once. This chain links TRBV10-1 with TRBJ2-1, with 13 positions matching TRBD2. Germline loops: CDR1 WNHNN, CDR2 SYGVQD (reference sequence). With 5 bases clipped from V and 4 bases from J, the junction kept 5 bases outside the gene matches. This CDR3 spans 16 amino acids. CDR3 nucleotides: TGCGCCAGCAGTCTAACGACTAGCGGGAGGTACAATGAGCAGTTCTTC. Encoded protein: CASSLTTSGRYNEQFF.

The rearrangement links TRBV3-1 (or the pseudogene TRBV3-2) to TRBJ2-1; D is undetermined. V shed 1 base and J shed 8 bases, with 3 bases lying between them. This CDR3 is 11 amino acids long. The germline V gene encodes CDR1 LGHDT and CDR2 YNNKEL (reference sequence). The CDR3 protein is CASSQGYEQFF. The CDR3 DNA sequence: TGTGCCAGCAGCCAAGGCTATGAGCAGTTCTTC.

The rearrangement uses TRBV3-1 (or the pseudogene TRBV3-2) and TRBJ2-1; D is possibly TRBD1 or TRBD2 (5 bases each). Germline V gene sequence: CDR1 LGHDT, CDR2 YNNKEL (reference sequence). V gave up 7 bases and J gave up 3 bases, with 16 bases separating them. The CDR3 consists of 15 residues. Written as DNA, the CDR3 is TGTGCCAGCAACAAAGGGGAGCAGAGCTACAATGAGCAGTTCTTC. It encodes CASNKGEQSYNEQFF.

This sequence joins TRBV15 and TRBJ1-5, with D unresolved. Germline V gene data show CDR1 as LNHNV and CDR2 as YYDKDF (reference sequence). This CDR3 comprises 14 residues. V lost 2 bases to trimming and J lost 2 bases, with 7 bases between them. The CDR3 loop is CATSRPAGNQPQHF. The CDR3 DNA reads as TGTGCCACCAGCAGACCGGCTGGCAATCAGCCCCAGCATTTT.

This chain joins TRBV7-8 and TRBJ1-1; D is unresolved. The CDR3 is made up of 18 amino acids. Germline V CDR1 and CDR2: SGHVS, FQNEAQ. V lost 5 bases and J lost 2, with 24 bases in between. The CDR3 DNA reads TGTGCCAGCAGCCTCGAATATACGTCCGCGGGTCGAAACACTGAAGCTTTCTTT. It codes for CASSLEYTSAGRNTEAFF.

The CDR3 sequence is CASSASPGPYNEQFF. The CDR3 DNA reads as TGTGCCAGTAGTGCATCTCCGGGACCTTACAATGAGCAGTTCTTC. The V gene is TRBV19, the J gene TRBJ2-1; D might be TRBD1 or TRBD2, each matching 5 bases. V lost 5 bases, J lost 4 bases, and 15 bases lay in between. The CDR3 covers 15 residues. The V gene's germline CDR1 is LNHDA and CDR2 SQIVND (reference sequence).

The chain combines TRBV2 with TRBJ1-4; D uncertain. Germline V CDR1 and CDR2: SNHLY, FYNNEI. The V end lost 3 bases, the J end lost 5 bases, and 4 bases lay between the germline ends. The CDR3 runs 12 residues. CDR3 DNA sequence: TGTGCCAGCAGTGACCAGAATGAAAAACTGTTTTTT. Its protein is CASSDQNEKLFF.

The chain has TRBV11-3 and TRBJ2-6; weak D call: TRBD1 (6 bases). Trimming stripped 0 bases from V and 3 bases from J, with 12 bases between. The CDR3 is 17 amino acids. The germline gives CDR1 SGHNT, CDR2 YENEEA. CDR3 amino acids: CASSLDSTGYGANVLTF. Written as DNA, the CDR3 is TGTGCCAGCAGCTTAGATTCGACAGGATATGGGGCCAACGTCCTGACTTTC.

V gene TRBV2 combines with J gene TRBJ1-3, with D hard to call. The CDR3 spans 12 residues. CDR1 SNHLY and CDR2 FYNNEI come from the germline V gene. Trimming stripped 6 bases from V and 9 bases from J, with 12 bases between. CDR3 sequence reads: CASSTSGVTIYF. The CDR3 nucleotides read TGTGCCAGCAGCACTAGCGGAGTCACCATATATTTT.

The chain couples TRBV18 to TRBJ2-2, with a weak D call TRBD1 (5 bases). The CDR3 is 17 amino acids. V was trimmed by 3 bases and J by 7 bases, leaving 21 bases between them. Germline CDR1 reads KGHSH; CDR2 reads LQKENI. CDR3 region: CASSPFTAGQVSGELFF. DNA for the CDR3: TGTGCCAGCTCACCCTTCACGGCAGGGCAGGTCAGCGGGGAGCTGTTTTTT. The full variable domain, its missing parts supplied by reference TRBV18 and TRBJ2-2, is NAGVMQNPRHLVRRRGQEARLRCSPMKGHSHVYWYRQLPEEGLKFMVYLQKENIIDESGMPKERFSAEFPKEGPSILRIQQVVRGDSAAYFCASSPFTAGQVSGELFFGEGSRLTVL.

This rearrangement joins TRBV24-1 to TRBJ2-1; 10 bases fit TRBD2. This CDR3 has 15 amino acids. V trimming: 3 bases; J trimming: 9 bases; junction bases outside the gene matches: 7. From germline, CDR1 is KGHDR and CDR2 SFDVKD. CDR3 protein: CATSDNSGRAGEQFF. DNA of the CDR3: TGTGCCACCAGTGATAACAGCGGGAGGGCCGGTGAGCAGTTCTTC.